This T cell receptor beta chain originates from a study of identical twins. General observations from the study: In cord blood, abundant beta clonotypes had fewer insertions; memory showed no trend. It was out-of-frame TCR alpha sharing in monozygotic twins that models underestimated.

Details on this clonotype: Its antigen is not known.

TCRdb processed the 5' RACE reads anew with MiXCR; each CDR3 protein has one entry. The table has approximately 260,000 distinct CDR3 sequences, over 12% seen once. This clonotype was sampled from a woman in her late teens or twenties in good health. What was sequenced was memory (CD45RO+) T cells sorted from blood.

In DNA, the CDR3 is TGTGCCAGCAGCTTGTTGGGCGGGAGAGGATCCGGGGAGCTGTTTTTT. It is translated as CASSLLGGRGSGELFF. V gene TRBV5-4 combines with J gene TRBJ2-2, with TRBD2 identical over 7 bases. Germline-derived CDR1 and CDR2 are SGHNT and YYREEE (reference sequence). This CDR3 has 16 residues. V shed 1 base, J shed 6 bases, and the junction held 9 bases outside the gene matches.